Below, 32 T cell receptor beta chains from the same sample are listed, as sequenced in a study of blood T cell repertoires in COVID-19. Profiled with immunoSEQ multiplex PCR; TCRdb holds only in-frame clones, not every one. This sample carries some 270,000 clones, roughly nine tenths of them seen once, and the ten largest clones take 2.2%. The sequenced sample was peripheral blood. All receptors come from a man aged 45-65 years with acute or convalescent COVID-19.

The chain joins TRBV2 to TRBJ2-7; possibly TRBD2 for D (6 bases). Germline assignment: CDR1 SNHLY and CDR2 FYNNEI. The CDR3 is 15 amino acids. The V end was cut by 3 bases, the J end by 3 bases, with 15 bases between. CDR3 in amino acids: CASSDPVAGGYEQYF. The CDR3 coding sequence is TGTGCCAGCAGTGACCCCGTCGCCGGGGGCTACGAGCAGTACTTC.

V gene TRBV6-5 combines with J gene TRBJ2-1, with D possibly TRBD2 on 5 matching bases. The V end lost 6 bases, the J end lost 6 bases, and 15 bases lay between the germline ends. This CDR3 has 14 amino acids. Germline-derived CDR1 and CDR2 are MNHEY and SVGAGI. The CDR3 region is CASRRSVGSNEQFF. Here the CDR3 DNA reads TGTGCCAGCAGACGTTCGGTGGGGAGCAATGAGCAGTTCTTC.

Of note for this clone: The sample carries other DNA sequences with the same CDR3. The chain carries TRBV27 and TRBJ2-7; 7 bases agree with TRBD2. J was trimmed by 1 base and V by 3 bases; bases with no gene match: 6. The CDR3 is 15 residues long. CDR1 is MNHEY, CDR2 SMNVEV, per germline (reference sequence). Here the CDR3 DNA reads TGTGCCAGCAGTTTGGGCAGGGAGGGTTCCTACGAGCAGTACTTC. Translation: CASSLGREGSYEQYF.

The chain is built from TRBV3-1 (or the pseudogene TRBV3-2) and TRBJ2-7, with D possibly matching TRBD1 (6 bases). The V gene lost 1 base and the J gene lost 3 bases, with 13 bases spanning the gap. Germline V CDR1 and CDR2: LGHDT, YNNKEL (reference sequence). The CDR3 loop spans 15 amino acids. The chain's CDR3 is CASSQVGALYYEQYF. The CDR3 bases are TGTGCCAGCAGCCAAGTGGGGGCTCTGTACTACGAGCAGTACTTC.

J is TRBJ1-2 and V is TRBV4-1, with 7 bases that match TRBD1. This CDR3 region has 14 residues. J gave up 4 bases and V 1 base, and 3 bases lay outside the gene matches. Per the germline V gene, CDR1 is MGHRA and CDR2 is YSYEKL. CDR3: CASSQVDRVYGYTF. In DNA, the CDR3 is TGCGCCAGCAGCCAAGTCGACAGGGTCTATGGCTACACCTTC.

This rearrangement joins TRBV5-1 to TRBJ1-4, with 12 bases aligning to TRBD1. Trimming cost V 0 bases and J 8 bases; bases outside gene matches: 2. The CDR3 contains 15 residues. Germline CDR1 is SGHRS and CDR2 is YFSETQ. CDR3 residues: CASSLAGQGAEKLFF. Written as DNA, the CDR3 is TGCGCCAGCAGCTTGGCGGGACAGGGGGCAGAAAAACTGTTTTTT. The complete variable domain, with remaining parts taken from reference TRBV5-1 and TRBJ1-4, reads KAGVTQTPRYLIKTRGQQVTLSCSPISGHRSVSWYQQTPGQGLQFLFEYFSETQRNKGNFPGRFSGRQFSNSRSEMNVSTLELGDSALYLCASSLAGQGAEKLFFGSGTQLSVL.

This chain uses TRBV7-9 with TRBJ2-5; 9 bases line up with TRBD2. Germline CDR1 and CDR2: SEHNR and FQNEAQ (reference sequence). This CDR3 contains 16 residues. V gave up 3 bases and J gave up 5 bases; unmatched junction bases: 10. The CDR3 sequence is CASSFAPLAGMETQYF. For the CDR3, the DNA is TGTGCCAGCAGCTTCGCCCCGCTAGCGGGGATGGAGACCCAGTACTTC.

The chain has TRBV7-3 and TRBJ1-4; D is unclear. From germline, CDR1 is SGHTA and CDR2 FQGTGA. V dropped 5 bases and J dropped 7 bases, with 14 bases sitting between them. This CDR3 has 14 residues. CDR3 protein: CASSPAGAGEKLFF. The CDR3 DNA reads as TGTGCCAGCAGCCCAGCGGGCGCAGGTGAAAAACTGTTTTTT.

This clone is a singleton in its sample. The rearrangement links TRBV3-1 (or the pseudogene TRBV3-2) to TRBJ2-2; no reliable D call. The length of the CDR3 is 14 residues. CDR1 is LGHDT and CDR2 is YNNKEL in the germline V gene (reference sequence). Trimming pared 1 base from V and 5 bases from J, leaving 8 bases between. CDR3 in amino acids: CASSQVSTTGELFF. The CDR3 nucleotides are TGTGCCAGCAGCCAAGTCTCTACGACCGGGGAGCTGTTTTTT.

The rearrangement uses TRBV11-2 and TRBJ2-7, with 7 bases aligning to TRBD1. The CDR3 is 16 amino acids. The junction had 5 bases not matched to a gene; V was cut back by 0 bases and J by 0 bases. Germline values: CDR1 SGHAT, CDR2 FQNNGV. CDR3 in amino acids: CASSLEGTVVSYEQYF. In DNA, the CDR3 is TGTGCCAGCAGCTTAGAAGGGACAGTAGTCTCCTACGAGCAGTACTTC.

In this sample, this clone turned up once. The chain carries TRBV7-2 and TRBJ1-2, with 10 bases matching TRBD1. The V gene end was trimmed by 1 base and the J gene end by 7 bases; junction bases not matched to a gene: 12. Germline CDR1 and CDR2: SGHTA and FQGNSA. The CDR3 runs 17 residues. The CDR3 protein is CASSLEGTGQGRGGYTF. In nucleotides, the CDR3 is TGTGCCAGCAGCTTAGAGGGGACGGGACAGGGGAGGGGTGGCTACACCTTC.

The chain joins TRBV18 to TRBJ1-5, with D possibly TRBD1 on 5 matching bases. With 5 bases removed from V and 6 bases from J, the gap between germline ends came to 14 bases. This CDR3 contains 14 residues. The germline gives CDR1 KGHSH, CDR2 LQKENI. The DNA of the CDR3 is TGTGCCAGCTCAGGGTCAGGGAATGGTCAGCCCCAGCATTTT. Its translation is CASSGSGNGQPQHF.

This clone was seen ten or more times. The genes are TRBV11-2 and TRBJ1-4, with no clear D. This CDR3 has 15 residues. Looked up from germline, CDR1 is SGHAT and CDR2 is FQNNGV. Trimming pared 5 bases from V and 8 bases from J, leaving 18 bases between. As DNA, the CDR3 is TGTGCCAGCAGCGGACGGCCCTTGGAGCGGGAAAAACTGTTTTTT. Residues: CASSGRPLEREKLFF.

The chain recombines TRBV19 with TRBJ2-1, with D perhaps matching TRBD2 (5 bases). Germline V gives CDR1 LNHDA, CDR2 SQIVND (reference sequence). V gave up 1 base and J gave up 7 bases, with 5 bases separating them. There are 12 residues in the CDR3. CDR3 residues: CASSIAGNEQFF. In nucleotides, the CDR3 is TGTGCCAGTAGTATAGCGGGAAATGAGCAGTTCTTC.

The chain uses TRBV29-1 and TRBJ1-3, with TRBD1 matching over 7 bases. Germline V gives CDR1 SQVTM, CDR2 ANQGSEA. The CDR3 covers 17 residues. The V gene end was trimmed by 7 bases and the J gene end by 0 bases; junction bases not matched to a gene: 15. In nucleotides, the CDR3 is TGCAGCGCGAGCGGGACAGAACGCTCTTACTCTGGAAACACCATATATTTT. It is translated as CSASGTERSYSGNTIYF. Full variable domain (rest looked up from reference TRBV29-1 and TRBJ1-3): SAVISQKPSRDICQRGTSLTIQCQVDSQVTMMFWYRQQPGQSLTLIATANQGSEATYESGFVIDKFPISRPNLTFSTLTVSNMSPEDSSIYLCSASGTERSYSGNTIYFGEGSWLTVV.

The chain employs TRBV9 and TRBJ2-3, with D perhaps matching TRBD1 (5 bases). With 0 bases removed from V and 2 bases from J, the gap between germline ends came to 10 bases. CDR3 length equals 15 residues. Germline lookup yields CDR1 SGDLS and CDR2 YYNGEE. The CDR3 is CASSVEGFYTDTQYF. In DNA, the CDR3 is TGTGCCAGCAGCGTAGAGGGGTTCTACACAGATACGCAGTATTTT.

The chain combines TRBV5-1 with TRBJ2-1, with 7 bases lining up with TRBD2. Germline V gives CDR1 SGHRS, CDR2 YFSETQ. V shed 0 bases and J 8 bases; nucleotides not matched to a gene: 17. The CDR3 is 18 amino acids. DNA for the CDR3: TGCGCCAGCAGCTTGGCGGGGGTCCGGCGGGGGTTTAGGGATGAGCAGTTCTTC. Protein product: CASSLAGVRRGFRDEQFF.

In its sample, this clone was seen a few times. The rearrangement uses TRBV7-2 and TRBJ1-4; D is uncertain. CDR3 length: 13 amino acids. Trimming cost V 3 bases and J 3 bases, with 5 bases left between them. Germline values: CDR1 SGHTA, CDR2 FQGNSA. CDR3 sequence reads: CASSLEPNEKLFF. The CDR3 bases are TGTGCCAGCAGCTTGGAGCCTAATGAAAAACTGTTTTTT.

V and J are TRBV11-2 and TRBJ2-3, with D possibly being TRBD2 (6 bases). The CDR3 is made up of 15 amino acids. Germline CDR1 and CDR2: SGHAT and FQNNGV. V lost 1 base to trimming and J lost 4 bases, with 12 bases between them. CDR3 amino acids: CASSLGPRDSDTQYF. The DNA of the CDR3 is TGTGCCAGCAGCTTAGGGCCCAGGGACTCAGATACGCAGTATTTT.

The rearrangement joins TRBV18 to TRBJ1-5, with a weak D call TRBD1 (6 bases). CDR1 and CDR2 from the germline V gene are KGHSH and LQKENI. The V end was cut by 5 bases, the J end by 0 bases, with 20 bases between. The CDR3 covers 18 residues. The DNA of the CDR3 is TGTGCCAGCTCAACCGGGTCTCGGACAGCTTATAGCAATCAGCCCCAGCATTTT. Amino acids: CASSTGSRTAYSNQPQHF.

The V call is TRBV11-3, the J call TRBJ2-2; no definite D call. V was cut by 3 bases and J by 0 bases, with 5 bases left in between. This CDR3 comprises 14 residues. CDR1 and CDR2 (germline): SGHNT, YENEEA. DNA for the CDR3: TGTGCCAGCAGCTTCCCAACGAACACCGGGGAGCTGTTTTTT. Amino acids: CASSFPTNTGELFF.

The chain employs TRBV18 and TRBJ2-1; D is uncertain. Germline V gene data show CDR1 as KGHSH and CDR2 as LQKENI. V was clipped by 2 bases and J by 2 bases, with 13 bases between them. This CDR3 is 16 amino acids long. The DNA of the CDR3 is TGTGCCAGCTCACCAATGCTAGGTCAACCCTACAATGAGCAGTTCTTC. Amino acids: CASSPMLGQPYNEQFF.

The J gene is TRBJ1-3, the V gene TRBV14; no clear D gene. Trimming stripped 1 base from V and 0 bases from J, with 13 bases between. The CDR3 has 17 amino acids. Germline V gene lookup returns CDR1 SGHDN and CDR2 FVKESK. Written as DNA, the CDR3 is TGTGCCAGCAGCCAAGTTGGGCGCCCGAGCTCTGGAAACACCATATATTTT. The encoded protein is CASSQVGRPSSGNTIYF.

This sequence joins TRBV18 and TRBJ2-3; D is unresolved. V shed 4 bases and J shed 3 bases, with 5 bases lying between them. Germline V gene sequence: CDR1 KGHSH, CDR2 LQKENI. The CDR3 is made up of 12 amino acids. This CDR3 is CASSQYTDTQYF. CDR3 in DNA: TGTGCCAGCTCACAATATACAGATACGCAGTATTTT. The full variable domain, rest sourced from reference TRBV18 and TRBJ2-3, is NAGVMQNPRHLVRRRGQEARLRCSPMKGHSHVYWYRQLPEEGLKFMVYLQKENIIDESGMPKERFSAEFPKEGPSILRIQQVVRGDSAAYFCASSQYTDTQYFGPGTRLTVL.

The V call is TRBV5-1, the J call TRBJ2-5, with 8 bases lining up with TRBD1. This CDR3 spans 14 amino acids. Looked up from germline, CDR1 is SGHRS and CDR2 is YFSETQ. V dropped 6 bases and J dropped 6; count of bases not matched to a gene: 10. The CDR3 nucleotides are TGCGCCAGCACCAAACAACAGGGGGAGCAGACCCAGTACTTC. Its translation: CASTKQQGEQTQYF.

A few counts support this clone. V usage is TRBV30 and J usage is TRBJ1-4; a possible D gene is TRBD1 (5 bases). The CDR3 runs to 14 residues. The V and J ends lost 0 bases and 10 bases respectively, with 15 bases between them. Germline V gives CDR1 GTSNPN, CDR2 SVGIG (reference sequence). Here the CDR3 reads CAWSVQAGLGKLFF. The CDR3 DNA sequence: TGTGCCTGGAGTGTACAAGCGGGGCTGGGAAAACTGTTTTTT.

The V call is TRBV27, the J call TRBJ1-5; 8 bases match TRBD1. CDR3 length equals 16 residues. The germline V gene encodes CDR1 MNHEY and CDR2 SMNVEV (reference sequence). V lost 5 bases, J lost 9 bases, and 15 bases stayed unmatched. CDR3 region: CASSLSGTGVEMPQHF. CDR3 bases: TGTGCCAGCAGTCTTTCCGGGACAGGCGTTGAGATGCCCCAGCATTTT.

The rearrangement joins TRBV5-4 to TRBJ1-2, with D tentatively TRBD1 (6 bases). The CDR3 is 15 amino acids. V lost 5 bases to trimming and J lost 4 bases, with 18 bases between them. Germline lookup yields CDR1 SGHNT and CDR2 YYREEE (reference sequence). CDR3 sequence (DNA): TGTGCCAGCAGGCCGGGGGGCCCCGGGACCTATGGCTACACCTTC. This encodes CASRPGGPGTYGYTF.

CDR3 sequence (DNA): TGTGCCAGCAGCCTGGGCGGGGGGCAAGGCTACACCTTC. This encodes CASSLGGGQGYTF. This sequence joins TRBV9 and TRBJ1-2; possibly TRBD1 for D (6 bases). In germline, CDR1 is SGDLS, CDR2 YYNGEE. This CDR3 is built from 13 residues. Trimming took off 4 bases at V and 8 bases at J, with 15 bases between the two ends.

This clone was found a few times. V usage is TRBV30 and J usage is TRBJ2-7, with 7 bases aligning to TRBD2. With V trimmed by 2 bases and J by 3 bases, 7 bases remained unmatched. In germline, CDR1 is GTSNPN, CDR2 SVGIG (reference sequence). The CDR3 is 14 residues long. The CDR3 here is CAWSSSGVYYEQYF. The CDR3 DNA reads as TGTGCCTGGAGTTCCAGCGGGGTTTACTACGAGCAGTACTTC.

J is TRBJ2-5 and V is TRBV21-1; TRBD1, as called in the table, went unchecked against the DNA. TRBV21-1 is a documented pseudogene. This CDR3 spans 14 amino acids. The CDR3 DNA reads TGTGCCAGCAAACAGGGGGTCCGTGGGGAGACCCAGTACTTC. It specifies CASKQGVRGETQYF.

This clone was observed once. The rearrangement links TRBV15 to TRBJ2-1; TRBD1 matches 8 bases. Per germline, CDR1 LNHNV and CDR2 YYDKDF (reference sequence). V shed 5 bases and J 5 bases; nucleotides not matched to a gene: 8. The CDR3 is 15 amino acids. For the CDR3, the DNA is TGTGCCACCAGCTCCCGGCGGACAGGGCACAATGAGCAGTTCTTC. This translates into CATSSRRTGHNEQFF.